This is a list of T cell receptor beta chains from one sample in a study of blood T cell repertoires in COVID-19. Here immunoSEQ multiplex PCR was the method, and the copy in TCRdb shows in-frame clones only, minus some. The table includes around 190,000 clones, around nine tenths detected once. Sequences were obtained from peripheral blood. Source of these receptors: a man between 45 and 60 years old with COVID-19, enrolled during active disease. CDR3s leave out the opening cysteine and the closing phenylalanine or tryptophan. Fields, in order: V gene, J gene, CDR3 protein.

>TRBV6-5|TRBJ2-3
ASTIMGAEY
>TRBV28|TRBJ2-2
ASSSQTGSYTGELF
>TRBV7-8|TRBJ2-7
ASSPMTSGSREQY
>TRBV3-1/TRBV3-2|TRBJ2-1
ASSQVAGDPSEQF
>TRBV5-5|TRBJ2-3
ASSLAWTSGRSTDTQY
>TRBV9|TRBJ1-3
ASSVGLTGLSGNTIY
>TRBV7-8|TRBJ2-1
ASSPGRVYNEQF
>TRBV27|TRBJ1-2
ASSRQGLSSSANNYGYT
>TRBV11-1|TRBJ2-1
ASSLGRLAGVNEQF
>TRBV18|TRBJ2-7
ASSPYFEHGQY
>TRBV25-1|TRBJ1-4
ASSEIWGPEKLF
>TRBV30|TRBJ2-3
AWGTGTGPTDTQY
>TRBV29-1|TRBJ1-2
SVADGGSPEGYT
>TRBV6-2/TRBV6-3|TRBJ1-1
ASSTRYTEAF
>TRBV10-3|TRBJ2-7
AIRDGTGDDEQY
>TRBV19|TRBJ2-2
ASSSTARVITGELF
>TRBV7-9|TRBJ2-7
ASSLTGTAFDEQY
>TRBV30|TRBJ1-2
AWSAGTGGGYGYT
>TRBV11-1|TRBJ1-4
ASSSAQGANEKLF
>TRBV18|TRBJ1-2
ASSLPGLLAGYT
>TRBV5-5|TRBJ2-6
ASSLEGAGANVLT
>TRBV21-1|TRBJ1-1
ASSKQGKVTEAF
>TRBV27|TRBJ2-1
ASSFGTGFYNEQF
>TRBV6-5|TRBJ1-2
ASSRNRANYGYT
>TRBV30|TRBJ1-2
AWSSTGYGYT
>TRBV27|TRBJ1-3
ATRPRGQGIISGNTIY
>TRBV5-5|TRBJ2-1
ASSIWEAANEQF
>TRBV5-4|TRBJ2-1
ASSPTGESYNEQF
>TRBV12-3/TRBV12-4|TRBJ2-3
ASSFLADTQY
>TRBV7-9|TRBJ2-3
ASSLLGLESDTQY
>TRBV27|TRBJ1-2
ASSFGGGVGGYT
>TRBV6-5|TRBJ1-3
ASSYWKQGSGNTIY
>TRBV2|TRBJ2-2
ASTRRAGGPGELF
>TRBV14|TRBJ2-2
ASSQDWAWDRGTGELF
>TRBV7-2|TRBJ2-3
ASSRRGNTQY
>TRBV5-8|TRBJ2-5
ASSLGREGNPYQETQY
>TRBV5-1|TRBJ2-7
ASRPTGVGEQY
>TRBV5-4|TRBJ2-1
ASSLGLAGYDEQF
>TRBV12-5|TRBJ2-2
ASGLVLGLLNPSNTGELF
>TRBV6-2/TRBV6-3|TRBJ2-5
ASSYSRGALETQY
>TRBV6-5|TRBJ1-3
ASSTGTGAGNTIY
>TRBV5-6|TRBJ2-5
ASSPRPGAGVGETQY
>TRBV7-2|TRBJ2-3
ASSFRGTDTQY
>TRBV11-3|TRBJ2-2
ASSPGGDTGELF
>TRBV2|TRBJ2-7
ASSSGTEPPYEQY
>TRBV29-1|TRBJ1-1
SVRQGAMRNTEAF
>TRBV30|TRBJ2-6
AWSNSGTGANVLT
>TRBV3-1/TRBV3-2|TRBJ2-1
ASSPLKTGGLMNEQF
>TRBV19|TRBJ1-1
ASTTKAWASNTEAF
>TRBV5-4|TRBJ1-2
ASSYPGQGLSYGYT
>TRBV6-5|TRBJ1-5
ASSYGGDSNQPQH
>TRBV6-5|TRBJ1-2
ASSYDRVVGYT
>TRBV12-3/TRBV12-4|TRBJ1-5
ASSFATYQPQH